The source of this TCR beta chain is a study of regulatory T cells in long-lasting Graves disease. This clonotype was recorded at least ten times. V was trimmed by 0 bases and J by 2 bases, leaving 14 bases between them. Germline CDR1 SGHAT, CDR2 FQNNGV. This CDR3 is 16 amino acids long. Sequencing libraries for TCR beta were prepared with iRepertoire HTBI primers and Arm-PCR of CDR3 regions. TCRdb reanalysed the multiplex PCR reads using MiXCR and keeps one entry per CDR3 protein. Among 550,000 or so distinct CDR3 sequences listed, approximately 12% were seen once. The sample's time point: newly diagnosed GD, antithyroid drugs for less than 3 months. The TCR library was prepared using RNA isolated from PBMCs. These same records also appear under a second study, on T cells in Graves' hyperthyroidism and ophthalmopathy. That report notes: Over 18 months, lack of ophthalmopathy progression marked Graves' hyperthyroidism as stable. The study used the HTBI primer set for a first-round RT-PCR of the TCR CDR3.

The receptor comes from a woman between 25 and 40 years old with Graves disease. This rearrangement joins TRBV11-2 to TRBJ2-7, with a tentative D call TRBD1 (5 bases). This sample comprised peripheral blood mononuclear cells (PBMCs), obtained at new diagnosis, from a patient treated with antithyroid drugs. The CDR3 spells CASSLDQGLSTYEQYF. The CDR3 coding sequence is TGTGCCAGCAGCTTAGATCAGGGTCTATCAACCTACGAGCAGTACTTC.